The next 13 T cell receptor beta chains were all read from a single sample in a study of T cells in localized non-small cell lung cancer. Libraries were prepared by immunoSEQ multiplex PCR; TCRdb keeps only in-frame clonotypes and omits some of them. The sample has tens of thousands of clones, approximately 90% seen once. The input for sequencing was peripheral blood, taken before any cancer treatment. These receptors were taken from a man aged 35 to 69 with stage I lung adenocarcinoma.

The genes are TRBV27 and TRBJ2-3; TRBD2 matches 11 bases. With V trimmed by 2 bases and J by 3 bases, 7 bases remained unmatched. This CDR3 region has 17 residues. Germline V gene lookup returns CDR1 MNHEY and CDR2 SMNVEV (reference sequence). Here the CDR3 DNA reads TGTGCCAGCAGTTTACTAGCGGGAGGTTCAAAGACAGATACGCAGTATTTT. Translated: CASSLLAGGSKTDTQYF.

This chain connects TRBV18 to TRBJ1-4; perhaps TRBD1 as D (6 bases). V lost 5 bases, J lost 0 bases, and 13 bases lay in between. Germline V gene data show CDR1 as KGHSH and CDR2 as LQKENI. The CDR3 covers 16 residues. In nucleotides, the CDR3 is TGTGCCAGCTCAAAGGGACAAGTAGCAACTAATGAAAAACTGTTTTTT. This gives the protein CASSKGQVATNEKLFF.

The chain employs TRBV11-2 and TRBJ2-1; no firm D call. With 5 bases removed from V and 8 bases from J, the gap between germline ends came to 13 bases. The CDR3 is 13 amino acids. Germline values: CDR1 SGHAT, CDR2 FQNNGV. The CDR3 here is CASSVITDDEQFF. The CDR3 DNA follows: TGTGCCAGCAGCGTAATTACAGACGATGAGCAGTTCTTC.

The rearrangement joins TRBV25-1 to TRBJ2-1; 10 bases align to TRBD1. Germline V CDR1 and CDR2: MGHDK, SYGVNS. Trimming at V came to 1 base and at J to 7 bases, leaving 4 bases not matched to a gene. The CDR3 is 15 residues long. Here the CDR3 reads CASSELGTGVNEQFF. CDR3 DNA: TGTGCCAGCAGTGAATTGGGGACAGGGGTGAATGAGCAGTTCTTC.

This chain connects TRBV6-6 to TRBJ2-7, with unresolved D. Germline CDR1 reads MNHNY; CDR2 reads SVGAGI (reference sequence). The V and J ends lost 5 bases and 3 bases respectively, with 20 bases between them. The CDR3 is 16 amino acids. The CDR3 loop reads CASSTARRGPNYEQYF. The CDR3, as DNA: TGTGCCAGCAGTACCGCCCGGCGAGGACCAAACTACGAGCAGTACTTC.

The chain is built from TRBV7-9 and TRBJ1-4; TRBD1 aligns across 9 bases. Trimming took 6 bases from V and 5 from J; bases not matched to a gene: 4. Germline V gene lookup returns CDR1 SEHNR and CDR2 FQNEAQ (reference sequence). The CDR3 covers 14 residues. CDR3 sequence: CASSKTGGNEKLFF. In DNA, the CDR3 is TGTGCCAGCAGTAAGACAGGGGGAAATGAAAAACTGTTTTTT. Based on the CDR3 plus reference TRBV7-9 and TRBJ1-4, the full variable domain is DTGVSQNPRHKITKRGQNVTFRCDPISEHNRLYWYRQTLGQGPEFLTYFQNEAQLEKSRLLSDRFSAERPKGSFSTLEIQRTEQGDSAMYLCASSKTGGNEKLFFGSGTQLSVL.

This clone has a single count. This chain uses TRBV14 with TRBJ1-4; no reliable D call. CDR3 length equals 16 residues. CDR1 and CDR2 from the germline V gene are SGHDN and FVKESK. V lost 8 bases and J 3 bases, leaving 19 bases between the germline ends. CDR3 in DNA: TGTGCCAGCGGGCCAGACTATGGTACTTCTAATGAAAAACTGTTTTTT. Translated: CASGPDYGTSNEKLFF.

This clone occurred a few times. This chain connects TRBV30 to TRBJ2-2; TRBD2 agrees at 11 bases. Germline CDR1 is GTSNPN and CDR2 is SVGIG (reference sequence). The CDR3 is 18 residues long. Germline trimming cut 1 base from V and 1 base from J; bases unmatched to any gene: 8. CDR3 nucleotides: TGTGCCTGGAGTGCGGCGACTAGCGGGACAGGGAACACCGGGGAGCTGTTTTTT. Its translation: CAWSAATSGTGNTGELFF.

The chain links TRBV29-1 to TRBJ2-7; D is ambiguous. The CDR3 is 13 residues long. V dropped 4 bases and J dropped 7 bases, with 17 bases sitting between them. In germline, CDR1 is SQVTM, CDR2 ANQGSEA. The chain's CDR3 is CSVVGPILREQYF. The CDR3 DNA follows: TGCAGCGTTGTCGGTCCGATCCTACGGGAGCAGTACTTC.

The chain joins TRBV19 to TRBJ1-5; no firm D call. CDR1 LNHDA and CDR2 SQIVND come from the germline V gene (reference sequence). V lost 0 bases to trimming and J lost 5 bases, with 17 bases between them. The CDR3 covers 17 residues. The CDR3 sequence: CASSIDSRLYGDQPQHF. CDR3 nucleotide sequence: TGTGCCAGTAGTATAGATTCCAGGCTCTATGGGGATCAGCCCCAGCATTTT.

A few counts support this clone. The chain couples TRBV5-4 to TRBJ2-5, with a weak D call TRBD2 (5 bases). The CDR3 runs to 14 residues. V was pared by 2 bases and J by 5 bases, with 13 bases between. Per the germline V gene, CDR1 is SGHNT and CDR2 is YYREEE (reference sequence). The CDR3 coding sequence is TGTGCCAGCAGCTTTGTCAGTAGGAGGGAGACCCAGTACTTC. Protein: CASSFVSRRETQYF.

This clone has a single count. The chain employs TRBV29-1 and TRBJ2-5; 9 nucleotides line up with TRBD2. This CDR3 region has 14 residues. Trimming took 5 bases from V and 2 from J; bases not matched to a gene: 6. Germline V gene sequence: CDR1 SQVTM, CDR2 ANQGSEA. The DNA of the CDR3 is TGCAGCGTTTCCTACCTAGCGGGACAAGAGACCCAGTACTTC. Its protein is CSVSYLAGQETQYF.

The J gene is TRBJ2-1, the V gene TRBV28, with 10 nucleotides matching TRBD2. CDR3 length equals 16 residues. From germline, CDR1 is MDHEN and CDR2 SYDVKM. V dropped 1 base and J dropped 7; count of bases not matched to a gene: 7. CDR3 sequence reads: CASSLSAASGSNEQFF. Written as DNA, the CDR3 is TGTGCCAGCAGTTTATCCGCGGCTAGCGGGAGTAATGAGCAGTTCTTC.